The next 28 T cell receptor beta chains were all read from a single sample in a study of identical twins. TCRdb itself ran the 5' RACE reads through MiXCR, one entry per CDR3 protein. The table has 450,000 or so distinct CDR3 sequences, roughly 26% seen once. This sample was shared with a second study, whose subject was T cells expressing NK-cell markers.

Sequenced: CD4+ T cells sorted from blood. The receptor source for this set is a woman aged 18-29 years in good health.

This clonotype was seen more than once but under ten times. This chain links TRBV5-1 with TRBJ2-1; TRBD2 aligns across 8 bases. The V segment lost 2 bases and the J segment 0 bases; nucleotides outside the gene matches: 7. Germline loops: CDR1 SGHRS, CDR2 YFSETQ. The CDR3 has 17 residues. The CDR3 loop reads CASSFDPGGASYNEQFF. The CDR3 DNA sequence: TGCGCCAGCAGCTTCGATCCCGGGGGGGCCTCCTACAATGAGCAGTTCTTC.

The chain carries TRBV5-1 and TRBJ2-7; no clear D gene. CDR3 length: 14 amino acids. The ends were cut back, 0 bases at V and 3 bases at J, with 10 bases in the middle. The V gene's germline CDR1 is SGHRS and CDR2 YFSETQ. The CDR3 protein is CASSLGQVGYEQYF. Written as DNA, the CDR3 is TGCGCCAGCAGCTTGGGCCAGGTTGGCTACGAGCAGTACTTC.

This clonotype has more than one count but fewer than ten. V is TRBV5-6 and J is TRBJ1-2, with TRBD1 matching over 8 bases. V lost 4 bases and J lost 6; bases outside the gene matches: 5. This CDR3 has 13 residues. CDR1 SGHDT and CDR2 YYEEEE come from the germline V gene. CDR3 residues: CASSTGTGDGYTF. The CDR3 nucleotides are TGTGCCAGCAGCACTGGGACAGGTGATGGCTACACCTTC.

This clonotype was detected only a few times. The J gene is TRBJ2-3, the V gene TRBV7-8; 7 bases match TRBD1. Germline V gene data show CDR1 as SGHVS and CDR2 as FQNEAQ. The ends lost 5 bases at V and 5 bases at J; junction bases unmatched: 13. This CDR3 is 16 amino acids long. The CDR3: CASSRRQGPSRDTQYF. CDR3 DNA: TGTGCCAGCAGCAGAAGACAGGGACCCTCCAGAGATACGCAGTATTTT.

The gene calls are TRBV3-1 and TRBJ1-2; D not resolved. V was shortened by 0 bases and J by 4 bases, with 12 bases between the two germline ends. Germline lookup yields CDR1 LGHDT and CDR2 YNNKEL (reference sequence). This CDR3 spans 15 amino acids. CDR3 in DNA: TGTGCCAGCAGCCAAGAAATAGGGCCATCCTATGGCTACACCTTC. The encoded protein is CASSQEIGPSYGYTF.

This clonotype was counted between two and nine times. This rearrangement joins TRBV27 to TRBJ2-6, with unresolved D. The V end lost 7 bases, the J end lost 2 bases, and 18 bases lay between the germline ends. Germline V gene sequence: CDR1 MNHEY, CDR2 SMNVEV (reference sequence). The CDR3 spans 17 residues. CDR3 sequence (DNA): TGTGCCAGCACCTTCGTGGGGTTCCCAACTGGGGCCAACGTCCTGACTTTC. Translated, it gives CASTFVGFPTGANVLTF.

This clonotype turned up a few times. The chain joins TRBV5-1 to TRBJ1-6; TRBD1 matches at 9 bases. Per the germline V gene, CDR1 is SGHRS and CDR2 is YFSETQ. The CDR3 is 18 amino acids. The V gene end was trimmed by 0 bases and the J gene end by 0 bases; junction bases not matched to a gene: 4. CDR3 sequence reads: CASSLGQGVPSYNSPLHF. CDR3 coding DNA: TGCGCCAGCAGCTTGGGACAGGGGGTCCCCTCCTATAATTCACCCCTCCACTTT.

The chain joins TRBV5-4 to TRBJ2-3, with D unclear. Trimming removed 0 bases from V and 2 bases from J, with 7 bases in between. The CDR3 is 14 amino acids. The germline gives CDR1 SGHNT, CDR2 YYREEE (reference sequence). The CDR3 region is CASSLGTFTDTQYF. The DNA of the CDR3 is TGTGCCAGCAGCTTGGGGACCTTCACAGATACGCAGTATTTT.

The gene calls are TRBV5-1 and TRBJ1-1, with 7 positions matching TRBD1. Per the germline V gene, CDR1 is SGHRS and CDR2 is YFSETQ. This CDR3 contains 15 residues. V lost 5 bases, J lost 4 bases, and 11 bases stayed unmatched. The CDR3 DNA is TGCGCCAGCAGATACGACAGGGAATGGGGCACTGAAGCTTTCTTT. It encodes CASRYDREWGTEAFF.

The V gene is TRBV5-6, the J gene TRBJ2-3; 7 bases line up with TRBD1. The germline V gene has CDR1 SGHDT and CDR2 YYEEEE. The CDR3 covers 17 residues. V trimming: 4 bases; J trimming: 0 bases; junction bases outside the gene matches: 11. The CDR3 nucleotides are TGTGCCAGCAGCCGACAGGGTATAGTCCTTAGCACAGATACGCAGTATTTT. It encodes CASSRQGIVLSTDTQYF.

The chain uses TRBV6-1 and TRBJ1-1, with 8 bases fitting TRBD1. Trimming at V came to 7 bases and at J to 4 bases, leaving 8 bases not matched to a gene. The CDR3 length is 14 residues. The V gene's germline CDR1 is MNHNS and CDR2 SASEGT. The CDR3 nucleotides are TGTGCCAGCACCCCCAGGGGGCCGGGCACTGAAGCTTTCTTT. The encoded protein is CASTPRGPGTEAFF.

This chain joins TRBV4-2 and TRBJ2-7; tentatively, D is TRBD2 (6 bases). The V end lost 1 base, the J end lost 6 bases, and 13 bases lay between the germline ends. Germline CDR1 and CDR2: LGHNA and YNFKEQ. This CDR3 spans 14 amino acids. This chain's CDR3 is CASSQGAGGLEQYF. CDR3 nucleotide sequence: TGTGCCAGCAGCCAAGGGGCCGGGGGACTCGAGCAGTACTTC.

The chain couples TRBV18 to TRBJ2-5; D may correspond to TRBD1 or TRBD2 (5 bases each). The V gene lost 4 bases and the J gene lost 5 bases, with 11 bases spanning the gap. Germline V gene sequence: CDR1 KGHSH, CDR2 LQKENI. The CDR3 has 13 amino acids. This chain's CDR3 is CASSRGFGETQYF. The CDR3 DNA sequence: TGTGCCAGCTCACGGGGGTTTGGCGAGACCCAGTACTTC. The full variable domain, completed using reference TRBV18 and TRBJ2-5, is NAGVMQNPRHLVRRRGQEARLRCSPMKGHSHVYWYRQLPEEGLKFMVYLQKENIIDESGMPKERFSAEFPKEGPSILRIQQVVRGDSAAYFCASSRGFGETQYFGPGTRLLVL.

This clonotype was detected only once. The chain carries TRBV12-3 or TRBV12-4 and TRBJ2-1; 9 bases agree with TRBD1. Trimming cost V 5 bases and J 7 bases; bases outside gene matches: 6. The CDR3 has 14 residues. The CDR3 DNA reads TGTGCCAGCAGTGCCCGGGACAGGGCAAATGAGCAGTTCTTC. Amino acid sequence: CASSARDRANEQFF.

In the case of this clonotype: At one end the junction does not follow the germline gene, possibly because of a read error. The chain employs TRBV9 and TRBJ2-3, with TRBD2 matching 13 bases. The length of the CDR3 is 14 residues. The germline gives CDR1 SGDLS, CDR2 YYNGEE. The CDR3 DNA follows: TGTGCCAGCAGCCCCCGGACTAGCGGGAGTCTATCGAATTTT. Encoded protein: CASSPRTSGSLSNF.

The rearrangement uses TRBV12-3 or TRBV12-4 and TRBJ2-1; tentatively, D is TRBD1 (6 bases). Trimming removed 6 bases from V and 9 bases from J, with 27 bases in between. The CDR3 is 17 residues long. The CDR3 region has the DNA TGTGCCAGCAGCCCCTCATCCGGGACAAATAATCACCGTGAGCAGTTCTTC. It codes for CASSPSSGTNNHREQFF.

Only a few counts were recorded for this clonotype. The chain combines TRBV10-3 with TRBJ2-1; 7 nucleotides line up with TRBD2. V lost 8 bases to trimming and J lost 3 bases; unmatched junction nucleotides: 4. CDR3 length equals 13 residues. The V gene's germline CDR1 is ENHRY and CDR2 SYGVKD. CDR3 DNA sequence: TGTGCCATCCTCGGGGGGTACTACAATGAGCAGTTCTTC. Translation: CAILGGYYNEQFF.

This clonotype has just a few counts. The chain combines TRBV7-9 with TRBJ2-1; D gene uncertain. From germline, CDR1 is SEHNR and CDR2 FQNEAQ (reference sequence). The CDR3 spans 14 residues. V was clipped by 1 base and J by 6 bases, with 10 bases between them. The DNA for the CDR3 is TGTGCCAGCAGCTTAGTTTCAGGTATCAATGAGCAGTTCTTC. Protein sequence: CASSLVSGINEQFF.

This clonotype was detected only a few times. The genes are TRBV12-5 and TRBJ1-1; no reliable D call. The V end lost 1 base, the J end lost 5 bases, and 8 bases lay between the germline ends. Per germline, CDR1 LGHNT and CDR2 FRNRAP. This CDR3 contains 13 residues. The CDR3 is CASGLEEGTEAFF. CDR3 DNA sequence: TGTGCTAGTGGTTTGGAAGAGGGAACTGAAGCTTTCTTT.

This clonotype came up a few times. The chain has TRBV5-1 and TRBJ2-3, with 10 bases aligning to TRBD1. With V trimmed by 3 bases and J by 4 bases, 2 bases remained unmatched. The CDR3 has 14 amino acids. The germline V gene has CDR1 SGHRS and CDR2 YFSETQ. CDR3 region: CASSWDRGADTQYF. DNA of the CDR3: TGCGCCAGCAGCTGGGACAGGGGAGCAGATACGCAGTATTTT.

This clonotype was recorded at least ten times. The rearrangement uses TRBV5-1 and TRBJ2-3; 7 bases are a match to TRBD2. Germline CDR1 reads SGHRS; CDR2 reads YFSETQ. Germline trimming cut 4 bases from V and 4 bases from J; bases unmatched to any gene: 0. The CDR3 spans 12 residues. The CDR3 bases are TGCGCCAGCAGCCTAGCGGCAGATACGCAGTATTTT. Its translation: CASSLAADTQYF.

There are a few counts of this clonotype. This chain joins TRBV12-5 and TRBJ2-7; no reliable D call. This CDR3 is 12 amino acids long. The germline V gene encodes CDR1 LGHNT and CDR2 FRNRAP. The V gene lost 1 base and the J gene lost 6 bases, with 7 bases spanning the gap. This chain's CDR3 is CASGLGIGEQYF. The CDR3 DNA reads as TGTGCTAGTGGTTTGGGAATTGGCGAGCAGTACTTC. Full variable domain (missing parts from reference TRBV12-5 and TRBJ2-7): DARVTQTPRHKVTEMGQEVTMRCQPILGHNTVFWYRQTMMQGLELLAYFRNRAPLDDSGMPKDRFSAEMPDATLATLKIQPSEPRDSAVYFCASGLGIGEQYFGPGTRLTVT.

The rearrangement joins TRBV11-2 to TRBJ2-3; 7 nucleotides agree with TRBD2. J gave up 4 bases and V 6 bases, and 13 bases lay outside the gene matches. Germline loops: CDR1 SGHAT, CDR2 FQNNGV. The CDR3 runs 16 residues. CDR3 amino acids: CASRGRNGGSADTQYF. Written as DNA, the CDR3 is TGTGCCAGCAGGGGGCGGAATGGCGGGAGCGCAGATACGCAGTATTTT.

A few counts support this clonotype. The chain employs TRBV20-1 and TRBJ2-5; 8 bases match TRBD2. The V segment lost 6 bases and the J segment 4 bases; nucleotides outside the gene matches: 10. This CDR3 is 14 amino acids long. In germline, CDR1 is DFQATT, CDR2 SNEGSKA (reference sequence). The CDR3 spells CSASRGGQGETQYF. The DNA for the CDR3 is TGCAGTGCCTCTCGGGGGGGGCAGGGAGAGACCCAGTACTTC.

There are a few counts of this clonotype. The chain couples TRBV12-3 or TRBV12-4 to TRBJ2-3; D not resolved. The CDR3 is made up of 11 amino acids. V shed 6 bases and J shed 6 bases, with 7 bases lying between them. This CDR3 is CASRNVDTQYF. The DNA of the CDR3 is TGTGCCAGCAGAAACGTGGATACGCAGTATTTT.

This clonotype was seen ten or more times. This chain joins TRBV12-3 or TRBV12-4 and TRBJ2-7; the D is unclear. CDR3 length equals 13 residues. V gave up 3 bases and J gave up 0 bases, with 6 bases separating them. CDR3 residues: CASSLGFSYEQYF. The CDR3 coding sequence is TGTGCCAGCAGTTTGGGGTTCTCCTACGAGCAGTACTTC.

This clonotype was picked up many times. The chain links TRBV6-9 to TRBJ2-2, with D unresolved. Trimming removed 9 bases from V and 4 bases from J, with 3 bases in between. The CDR3 runs 10 residues. Germline loops: CDR1 MNHGY, CDR2 SVAAGI. CDR3 sequence (DNA): TGTGCCAGGCCCACCGGGGAGCTGTTTTTT. It yields the protein CARPTGELFF.

The chain employs TRBV7-2 and TRBJ2-1, with 13 bases fitting TRBD2. The CDR3 sequence is 17 residues long. V gave up 2 bases and J gave up 6 bases; unmatched junction bases: 7. From germline, CDR1 is SGHTA and CDR2 FQGNSA. The CDR3 DNA sequence: TGTGCCAGCAGCTTACCCGGACTAGCGGGAGTGGGCAATGAGCAGTTCTTC. This encodes CASSLPGLAGVGNEQFF.